Listed below are T cell receptor beta chains from one sample, sequenced in a study of blood T cell repertoires in COVID-19. Some clones are missing from TCRdb's copy, which holds only in-frame ones; the method was immunoSEQ multiplex PCR. Here the sample spans about 140,000 clones, about four fifths being singletons. The sequencing sample was made of PBMCs or T cells enriched from blood (not recorded which). The receptor set was obtained from a man aged 40-49 years with acute COVID-19. The conserved cysteine and the conserved F or W are not part of the CDR3 here. Not every row has a clone size; where given, it reads once, few, many or a size class.

abundance	v_gene	j_gene	CDR3aa
few	TRBV5-1	TRBJ1-6	ASSLRGGQNNSPLH
-	TRBV6-6	TRBJ1-1	ASSRPDGGGVNTEAF
-	TRBV20-1	TRBJ2-1	SAPRYNEQF
-	TRBV2	TRBJ1-2	ASSSLDWNYGYT
-	TRBV13	TRBJ2-5	ASSTRQGAILETQY
-	TRBV3-1/TRBV3-2	TRBJ2-1	ASSPPDRNEQF
-	TRBV15	TRBJ1-3	ATSRDLVRGNTIY
once	TRBV9	TRBJ2-1	ASSVTPGHNEQF
many	TRBV9	TRBJ2-7	ASSVEWTGANEQY
-	TRBV3-1/TRBV3-2	TRBJ1-5	ASSQGSSNQPQH
-	TRBV5-1	TRBJ2-3	ASSPGQSSDTQY
-	TRBV28	TRBJ2-3	ASRVGGARDTQY
-	TRBV3-1/TRBV3-2	TRBJ1-2	ASSHGRVLSYGYT
-	TRBV28	TRBJ2-7	ASSSTGSFPAYEQY
-	TRBV7-6	TRBJ2-7	ASSSSDRVNNEQY
-	TRBV4-3	TRBJ2-1	ASSQGSREQF
-	TRBV2	TRBJ1-1	ASSPDRENEAF
-	TRBV4-2	TRBJ2-3	ASSQTDQRGGLDTQY
-	TRBV7-9	TRBJ1-2	ASSLVGTGVPGYT
-	TRBV16	TRBJ2-1	ASSQTMEDEQF
-	TRBV7-2	TRBJ1-2	ASSSTGAGYT
-	TRBV10-2	TRBJ2-7	ASTQTRGLGLEQY
-	TRBV2	TRBJ1-5	ASTPGGWQPQH
-	TRBV30	TRBJ1-2	ACLFTYNYGYT
-	TRBV5-6	TRBJ2-7	ASSLGGGSYEQY
-	TRBV15	TRBJ1-2	ATSGGQGLYGYT
-	TRBV15	TRBJ2-3	ATGSGRRDTQY
-	TRBV4-3	TRBJ2-7	ASSLQGAPTYEQY
once	TRBV11-2	TRBJ2-7	ASSERGLAGDEQY
-	TRBV15	TRBJ1-6	ATSNRQGDSPLH
few	TRBV4-3	TRBJ1-2	ASSQEPQTGYYGYT
few	TRBV4-1	TRBJ2-1	ASSQDPGFHNEQF
-	TRBV6-5	TRBJ1-1	ASSLGLGTEAF
-	TRBV9	TRBJ1-1	ASSVRAGGTEAF
-	TRBV6-5	TRBJ2-3	ASSYDGRGTDTQY
-	TRBV19	TRBJ1-3	ASSEQTGQLGNTIY
-	TRBV6-6	TRBJ1-1	ASVQGNTEAF
-	TRBV28	TRBJ2-5	ASRLAGESETQY
once	TRBV4-3	TRBJ1-4	ASSRLTNSNNEKLF
-	TRBV10-2	TRBJ1-3	ASSPNRGNTIY
few	TRBV25-1	TRBJ2-5	ASSVIQGDVQTQY
few	TRBV19	TRBJ2-7	ASSPSTGYLDEQY
-	TRBV5-1	TRBJ2-3	ASSLASEADTQY
-	TRBV19	TRBJ2-3	ASSSGFTDTQY
-	TRBV25-1	TRBJ1-2	ASSDVRSFDGYT
-	TRBV3-1/TRBV3-2	TRBJ1-6	ASSPGTGGNSYNSPLH
-	TRBV28	TRBJ1-1	ASTLPVGAGSAEAF
-	TRBV6-5	TRBJ2-1	ASSYGQGAVNEQF
-	TRBV7-9	TRBJ2-1	ASSFLGGSYNEQF
once	TRBV2	TRBJ1-1	ASSTRGLNTEAF